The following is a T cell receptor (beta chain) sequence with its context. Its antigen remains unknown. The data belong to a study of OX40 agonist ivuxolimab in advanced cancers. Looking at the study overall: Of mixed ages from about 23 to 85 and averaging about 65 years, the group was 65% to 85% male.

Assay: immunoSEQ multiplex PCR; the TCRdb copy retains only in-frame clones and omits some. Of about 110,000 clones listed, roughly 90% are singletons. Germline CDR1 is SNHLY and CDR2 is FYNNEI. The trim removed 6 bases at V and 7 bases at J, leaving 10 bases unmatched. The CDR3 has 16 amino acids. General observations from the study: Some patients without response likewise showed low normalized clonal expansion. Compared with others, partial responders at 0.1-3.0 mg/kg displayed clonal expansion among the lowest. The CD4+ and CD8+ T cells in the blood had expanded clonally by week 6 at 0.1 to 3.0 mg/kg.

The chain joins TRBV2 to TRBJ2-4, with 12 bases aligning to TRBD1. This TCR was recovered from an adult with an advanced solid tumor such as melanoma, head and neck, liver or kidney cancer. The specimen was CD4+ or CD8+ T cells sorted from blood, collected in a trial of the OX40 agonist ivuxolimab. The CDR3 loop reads CASRRGTGGGRNIQYF. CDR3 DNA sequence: TGTGCCAGCAGGAGGGGGACAGGGGGCGGTCGGAACATTCAGTACTTC. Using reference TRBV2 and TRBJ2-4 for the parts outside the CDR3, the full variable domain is EPEVTQTPSHQVTQMGQEVILRCVPISNHLYFYWYRQILGQKVEFLVSFYNNEISEKSEIFDDQFSVERPDGSNFTLKIRSTKLEDSAMYFCASRRGTGGGRNIQYFGAGTRLSVL.